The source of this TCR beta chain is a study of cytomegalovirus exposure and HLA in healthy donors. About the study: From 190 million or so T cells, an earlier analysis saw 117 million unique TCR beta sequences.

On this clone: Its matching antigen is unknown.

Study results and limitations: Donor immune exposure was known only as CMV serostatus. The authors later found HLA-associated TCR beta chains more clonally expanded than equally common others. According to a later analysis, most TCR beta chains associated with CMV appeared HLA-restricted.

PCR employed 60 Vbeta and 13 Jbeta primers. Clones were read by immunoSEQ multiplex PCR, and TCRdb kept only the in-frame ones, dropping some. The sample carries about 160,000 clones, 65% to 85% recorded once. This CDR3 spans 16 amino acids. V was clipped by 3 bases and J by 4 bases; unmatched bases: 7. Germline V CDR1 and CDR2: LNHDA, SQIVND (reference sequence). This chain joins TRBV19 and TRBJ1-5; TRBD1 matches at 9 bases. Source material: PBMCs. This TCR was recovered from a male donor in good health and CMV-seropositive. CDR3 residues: CASSMRQGVWNQPQHF. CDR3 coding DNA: TGTGCCAGTAGTATGAGACAGGGGGTGTGGAATCAGCCCCAGCATTTT.